These 27 T cell receptor beta chains share one sample of origin, sequenced in a study of blood T cell repertoires in COVID-19. Measured with immunoSEQ multiplex PCR; TCRdb has only the in-frame clones, and not every one. Of roughly 47,000 clones in the sample, 80% to 90% were seen once. Source material: peripheral blood. The receptors shown here come from a man between 65 and 80 years old with active COVID-19.

The CDR3 DNA reads TGTGCCAGCTCACCGAGGACAGGGGGCAAAGATGGCTACACCTTC. This encodes CASSPRTGGKDGYTF. The V and J genes are TRBV18 and TRBJ1-2, with 11 positions matching TRBD1. The CDR3 totals 15 residues. With V trimmed by 3 bases and J by 6 bases, 6 bases remained unmatched. Germline values: CDR1 KGHSH, CDR2 LQKENI.

The rearrangement links TRBV25-1 to TRBJ2-7, with TRBD1 identical over 8 bases. Unmatched junction bases numbered 4, after V lost 4 bases and J lost 5 bases. From germline, CDR1 is MGHDK and CDR2 SYGVNS. CDR3 length equals 13 residues. For the CDR3, the DNA is TGTGCCAGCAGTGGAGACAGGGGTAACGAGCAGTACTTC. Its translation: CASSGDRGNEQYF.

The chain combines TRBV5-1 with TRBJ2-3; possible D gene TRBD1, 5 bases. The V gene lost 1 base and the J gene lost 2 bases, with 14 bases spanning the gap. The CDR3 consists of 16 residues. Germline values: CDR1 SGHRS, CDR2 YFSETQ. CDR3: CASSLRRTGNTDTQYF. CDR3 coding DNA: TGCGCCAGCAGCTTGAGGCGAACAGGCAACACAGATACGCAGTATTTT.

The rearrangement joins TRBV7-2 to TRBJ2-4, with D unclear. The germline CDR1 and CDR2 sequences are SGHTA and FQGNSA. The length of the CDR3 is 14 residues. The germline V and J ends were trimmed by 5 bases and 0 bases, with 8 bases remaining between them. As DNA, the CDR3 is TGTGCCAGCAGCCCACGGTTAGCCAAAAACATTCAGTACTTC. Encoded protein: CASSPRLAKNIQYF.

This CDR3 reads CASSDLGLPTGELFF. CDR3 coding DNA: TGTGCCAGCAGCGACTTGGGGCTCCCCACCGGGGAGCTGTTTTTT. The chain links TRBV6-2 or TRBV6-3 to TRBJ2-2; D is possibly TRBD1 (5 bases). The V gene lost 6 bases and the J gene lost 4 bases, with 15 bases spanning the gap. CDR1 MNHEY and CDR2 SVGEGT come from the germline V gene. The CDR3 loop spans 15 amino acids.

In nucleotides, the CDR3 is TGTGCCAGCAGCGCCCGGGACAGCCACTCCTACGAGCAGTACTTC. Its protein is CASSARDSHSYEQYF. The chain combines TRBV14 with TRBJ2-7; 7 bases map to TRBD1. Germline V gene data show CDR1 as SGHDN and CDR2 as FVKESK. Trimming cost V 5 bases and J 0 bases; bases outside gene matches: 7. The CDR3 extends over 15 amino acids.

The chain links TRBV18 to TRBJ1-1; TRBD1 matches at 11 bases. CDR1 is KGHSH, CDR2 LQKENI, per germline. Germline trimming cut 5 bases from V and 5 bases from J; bases unmatched to any gene: 4. The CDR3 runs to 14 residues. This CDR3 is CASSRDRGRTEAFF. In DNA form, the CDR3 reads TGTGCCAGCTCAAGGGACAGGGGGAGAACTGAAGCTTTCTTT. The full variable domain, in which reference TRBV18 and TRBJ1-1 provide the parts outside the CDR3, is NAGVMQNPRHLVRRRGQEARLRCSPMKGHSHVYWYRQLPEEGLKFMVYLQKENIIDESGMPKERFSAEFPKEGPSILRIQQVVRGDSAAYFCASSRDRGRTEAFFGQGTRLTVV.

This sequence joins TRBV28 and TRBJ1-5; tentative D call: TRBD1 (6 bases). Germline values: CDR1 MDHEN, CDR2 SYDVKM. Trimming took 2 bases from V and 9 from J, leaving 17 bases between them. The CDR3 is 15 residues long. The chain's CDR3 is CASSLSGTYPRPQHF. In DNA, the CDR3 is TGTGCCAGCAGTTTAAGTGGGACATATCCGAGGCCCCAGCATTTT.

The genes are TRBV7-2 and TRBJ1-1; D unclear. The CDR3 runs 13 residues. CDR1 and CDR2 from the germline V gene are SGHTA and FQGNSA. The ends were cut back, 2 bases at V and 5 bases at J, with 9 bases in the middle. The CDR3 region is CASSLYPGTEAFF. The CDR3 region has the DNA TGTGCCAGCAGCTTATACCCAGGAACTGAAGCTTTCTTT.

CDR3 region: CASSYGQGSTGELFF. CDR3 nucleotides: TGTGCCAGCAGTTACGGGCAGGGTTCGACCGGGGAGCTGTTTTTT. The genes are TRBV6-5 and TRBJ2-2; perhaps TRBD1 as D (5 bases). Trimming took 2 bases from V and 5 from J, leaving 12 bases between them. The length of the CDR3 is 15 residues. Germline CDR1 is MNHEY and CDR2 is SVGAGI.

This chain joins TRBV18 and TRBJ1-1, with 8 bases aligning to TRBD1. The germline V gene encodes CDR1 KGHSH and CDR2 LQKENI. With 3 bases clipped from V and 13 bases from J, the junction kept 7 bases outside the gene matches. This CDR3 has 12 amino acids. The CDR3 bases are TGTGCCAGCTCACCGCAGGACAGGGAGGTTTTCTTT. It codes for CASSPQDREVFF. Supplemented by reference TRBV18 and TRBJ1-1, the full variable domain reads NAGVMQNPRHLVRRRGQEARLRCSPMKGHSHVYWYRQLPEEGLKFMVYLQKENIIDESGMPKERFSAEFPKEGPSILRIQQVVRGDSAAYFCASSPQDREVFFGQGTRLTVV.

This clone showed up just once. The J gene is TRBJ2-2, the V gene TRBV15; 9 bases map to TRBD1. V gave up 6 bases and J gave up 7 bases; unmatched junction bases: 15. The CDR3 length is 17 residues. The germline gives CDR1 LNHNV, CDR2 YYDKDF (reference sequence). The CDR3 region is CATSPKQGALSGGELFF. CDR3 DNA: TGTGCCACCAGTCCAAAACAGGGGGCGTTATCCGGCGGGGAGCTGTTTTTT.

The V call is TRBV7-2, the J call TRBJ1-6; TRBD1 aligns across 8 bases. This CDR3 is 13 amino acids long. CDR1 and CDR2 (germline): SGHTA, FQGNSA. V dropped 6 bases and J dropped 10; count of bases not matched to a gene: 5. This CDR3 is CASRDREGSPLHF. DNA for the CDR3: TGTGCCAGCAGGGACAGGGAGGGATCACCCCTCCACTTT.

The chain employs TRBV12-3 or TRBV12-4 and TRBJ1-6; no definite D call. Trimming took off 2 bases at V and 14 bases at J, with 10 bases between the two ends. The CDR3 totals 12 residues. CDR3 in amino acids: CASSLPLSTLHF. The CDR3 bases are TGTGCCAGCAGTTTACCCCTATCCACCCTCCACTTT.

The chain links TRBV4-3 to TRBJ2-4; TRBD1 might be the D (6 bases). There are 16 residues in the CDR3. From germline, CDR1 is LGHNA and CDR2 YSLEER. V was pared by 4 bases and J by 0 bases, with 13 bases between. CDR3 amino acids: CASSLDRTLAKNIQYF. The CDR3 bases are TGCGCCAGCAGCCTCGACAGGACTCTAGCCAAAAACATTCAGTACTTC.

This chain connects TRBV5-1 to TRBJ2-5, with TRBD2 matching 10 bases. The CDR3 is made up of 16 amino acids. Germline V gene lookup returns CDR1 SGHRS and CDR2 YFSETQ. V shed 0 bases and J 3 bases; nucleotides not matched to a gene: 5. CDR3 residues: CASSLALAGDKETQYF. CDR3 nucleotide sequence: TGCGCCAGCAGCTTGGCCCTAGCGGGGGACAAAGAGACCCAGTACTTC.

V usage is TRBV28 and J usage is TRBJ2-5, with D perhaps matching TRBD1 (6 bases). V lost 5 bases, J lost 2 bases, and 18 bases lay in between. The CDR3 runs to 16 residues. Germline V gene lookup returns CDR1 MDHEN and CDR2 SYDVKM. CDR3 bases: TGTGCCAGCAGTCCGCCCGACAGGCCACCTCAAGAGACCCAGTACTTC. Translating gives CASSPPDRPPQETQYF.

This rearrangement joins TRBV5-5 to TRBJ1-3; TRBD1 matches 7 bases. The CDR3 covers 17 residues. CDR1 SGHKS and CDR2 YYEKEE come from the germline V gene (reference sequence). With V trimmed by 4 bases and J by 0 bases, 10 bases remained unmatched. The CDR3 DNA sequence: TGTGCCAGCAGCGATCGGGACAGCTCCTACTCTGGAAACACCATATATTTT. It translates to CASSDRDSSYSGNTIYF.

The CDR3 bases are TGTGCCAGCAGTCGGGGACAGGGGGCGAATGAGCAGTTCTTC. Protein sequence: CASSRGQGANEQFF. The chain links TRBV6-4 to TRBJ2-1; TRBD1 matches at 12 bases. V lost 5 bases and J lost 7; bases outside the gene matches: 3. Germline V gene data show CDR1 as MRHNA and CDR2 as SNTAGT. This CDR3 is 14 amino acids long.

This rearrangement joins TRBV6-2 or TRBV6-3 to TRBJ2-7, with 9 bases lining up with TRBD2. This CDR3 is built from 16 residues. CDR1 is MNHEY, CDR2 SVGEGT, per germline. V was clipped by 0 bases and J by 0 bases; unmatched bases: 3. CDR3: CASSYSRTSDSYEQYF. CDR3 sequence (DNA): TGTGCCAGCAGTTACTCCCGGACTAGCGACTCCTACGAGCAGTACTTC.

The chain joins TRBV5-3 to TRBJ2-3, with 9 bases that match TRBD2. TRBV5-3 is assigned to the ORF class and has an uncertain function. This CDR3 comprises 14 residues. V gave up 2 bases and J gave up 6 bases; unmatched junction bases: 4. This CDR3 reads CARSFLTSGDTQYF. Here the CDR3 DNA reads TGTGCCAGAAGCTTTTTGACTAGCGGCGATACGCAGTATTTT.

The chain recombines TRBV4-1 with TRBJ1-4; tentative D call: TRBD1 (5 bases). This CDR3 has 15 residues. V lost 3 bases and J 7 bases, leaving 15 bases between the germline ends. CDR1 MGHRA and CDR2 YSYEKL come from the germline V gene. The CDR3 loop reads CASSQAPGLGEKLFF. The DNA for the CDR3 is TGCGCCAGCAGCCAGGCACCAGGGTTAGGTGAAAAACTGTTTTTT.

A remark on this clone: Distinct nucleotide sequences in the sample also encode this CDR3. The chain has TRBV11-2 and TRBJ1-4; 8 bases are a match to TRBD1. The CDR3 consists of 14 residues. J lost 4 bases, V lost 5 bases, and 3 bases had no gene match. CDR1 SGHAT and CDR2 FQNNGV come from the germline V gene. CDR3 in amino acids: CASSRDRGNEKLFF. CDR3 DNA: TGTGCCAGCAGCCGCGACAGGGGTAATGAAAAACTGTTTTTT.

The chain uses TRBV5-4 and TRBJ2-4, with D possibly being TRBD2 (6 bases). The CDR3 totals 15 residues. Trimming pared 4 bases from V and 1 base from J, leaving 12 bases between. Per the germline V gene, CDR1 is SGHNT and CDR2 is YYREEE (reference sequence). The DNA of the CDR3 is TGTGCCAGCAGCCCTGAAGCGGGTGCCAAAAACATTCAGTACTTC. As protein: CASSPEAGAKNIQYF.

DNA of the CDR3: TGTGCCAGCAGCCCATACAGGGGAAACACCATATATTTT. This translates into CASSPYRGNTIYF. This rearrangement joins TRBV7-2 to TRBJ1-3; D may be TRBD1 (5 bases). Germline CDR1 reads SGHTA; CDR2 reads FQGNSA. V shed 5 bases and J shed 4 bases, with 9 bases lying between them. The CDR3 loop spans 13 amino acids.

V and J are TRBV7-2 and TRBJ1-3, with 9 bases that match TRBD1. CDR1 is SGHTA and CDR2 is FQGNSA in the germline V gene. The CDR3 extends over 18 amino acids. With 3 bases clipped from V and 0 bases from J, the junction kept 9 bases outside the gene matches. CDR3 sequence reads: CASSFISGTGTSGNTIYF. The CDR3 DNA sequence: TGTGCCAGCAGCTTTATCTCCGGGACAGGGACCTCTGGAAACACCATATATTTT.

The V call is TRBV19, the J call TRBJ1-2; perhaps TRBD1 as D (5 bases). Germline V gives CDR1 LNHDA, CDR2 SQIVND (reference sequence). CDR3 length: 13 residues. V shed 2 bases and J shed 7 bases, with 11 bases lying between them. The chain's CDR3 is CASSIQGESGYTF. CDR3 bases: TGTGCCAGTAGTATACAAGGGGAAAGTGGCTACACCTTC.